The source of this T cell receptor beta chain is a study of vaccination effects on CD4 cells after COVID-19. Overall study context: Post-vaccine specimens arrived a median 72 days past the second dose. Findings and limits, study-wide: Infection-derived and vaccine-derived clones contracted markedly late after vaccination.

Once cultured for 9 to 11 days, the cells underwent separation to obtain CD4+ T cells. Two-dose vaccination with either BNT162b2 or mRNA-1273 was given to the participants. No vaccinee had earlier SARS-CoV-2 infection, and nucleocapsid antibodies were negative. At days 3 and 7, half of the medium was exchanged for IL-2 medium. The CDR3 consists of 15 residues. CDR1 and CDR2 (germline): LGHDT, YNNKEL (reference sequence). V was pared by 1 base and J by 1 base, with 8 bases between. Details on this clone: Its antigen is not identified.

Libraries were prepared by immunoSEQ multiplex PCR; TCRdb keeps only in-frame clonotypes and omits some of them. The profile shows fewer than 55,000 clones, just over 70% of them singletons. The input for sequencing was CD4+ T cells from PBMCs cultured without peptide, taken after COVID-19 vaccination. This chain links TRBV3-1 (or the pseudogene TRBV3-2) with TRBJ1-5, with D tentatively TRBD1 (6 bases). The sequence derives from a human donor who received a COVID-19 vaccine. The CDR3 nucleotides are TGTGCCAGCAGCCAAGGAACAGGGAGCAATCAGCCCCAGCATTTT. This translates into CASSQGTGSNQPQHF.